This T cell receptor beta chain was sequenced for a study of blood T cell repertoires in COVID-19. The germline V gene has CDR1 MNHEY and CDR2 SMNVEV (reference sequence). The V segment lost 5 bases and the J segment 4 bases; nucleotides outside the gene matches: 12. This CDR3 comprises 16 residues. In its sample, this clone is medium-sized. Authors' data handling: How many nucleated cells were present was estimated from reference gene primer amplification. Profiled with immunoSEQ multiplex PCR; TCRdb holds only in-frame clones, not every one. For V, J and clone size, that table is used; D and trimming come from the DNA. The repertoire has about 99,000 clones, roughly 76% of them found once; the top ten carry around 4.7%.

The rearrangement joins TRBV27 to TRBJ2-5; 8 nucleotides agree with TRBD1. The sample taken for sequencing was peripheral blood. The clonotype was recovered from a man at least 80 years old with COVID-19, enrolled during active disease. CDR3 region: CASSAGQGGAPETQYF. CDR3 sequence (DNA): TGTGCCAGCAGTGCCGGACAGGGTGGCGCCCCAGAGACCCAGTACTTC.